These 20 T cell receptor beta chains came from one sample sequenced in a study of T cell clonality in common variable immunodeficiency. The assay was immunoSEQ multiplex PCR, and TCRdb's table has in-frame clones only and misses some. This repertoire lists about 52,000 clones without singletons; around 1.8% sits in the top ten. The sequenced sample was peripheral blood mononuclear cells. The receptors originated from a person aged 18 to 75 in good health.

This clone was detected ten times or more. The read terminates 3 residues before the CDR3 end, so the remaining end is supplied by the germline J gene. The V call is TRBV4-1, the J call TRBJ1-2, with TRBD1 as a possible D gene (6 bases). CDR1 is MGHRA and CDR2 is YSYEKL in the germline V gene. This CDR3 is 14 amino acids long. Trimming left V 3 bases short and J 6 bases short, with 14 bases between. CDR3 in amino acids: CASSHPTGLDGYTF. The CDR3 bases that were read are TGCGCCAGCAGCCATCCTACAGGGTTGGATGGC.

This clone was detected ten times or more. Read data end 3 residues before the CDR3 end; the end is taken from the germline J gene. V and J are TRBV14 and TRBJ1-2, with D perhaps matching TRBD1 (6 bases). In germline, CDR1 is SGHDN, CDR2 FVKESK. Trimming pared 1 base from V and 3 bases from J, leaving 15 bases between. The CDR3 has 16 amino acids. The CDR3 DNA, read in part, is TGTGCCAGCAGCCAAGTGCGCCAGGGGAGGGACTATGGC. Its protein product is CASSQVRQGRDYG. The entire CDR3 reads CASSQVRQGRDYGYTF.

This clone occurred many times. Sequencing ends 3 residues short of the CDR3 end; the germline J gene provides the rest. V is TRBV18 and J is TRBJ2-2; 12 bases agree with TRBD2. Trimming removed 5 bases from V and 7 bases from J; junction bases left unmatched: 8. The CDR3 sequence is 16 residues long. Germline V lookup: CDR1 KGHSH, CDR2 LQKENI. This CDR3 is CASSSRLAGEIGELFF. The DNA read from the CDR3 is TGTGCCAGCTCATCGAGACTAGCGGGAGAAATCGGGGAG.

Concerning this clone itself: Read coverage stops 3 residues before the CDR3 terminus; the germline J gene supplies the remainder. The chain joins TRBV13 to TRBJ1-2; a possible D gene is TRBD1 (6 bases). The germline V gene encodes CDR1 PRHDT and CDR2 FYEKMQ (reference sequence). V shed 5 bases and J shed 4 bases, with 23 bases lying between them. The CDR3 has 17 amino acids. The CDR3 sequence: CASSPYADSRWGYGYTF. The part of the CDR3 DNA that was read is TGTGCCAGCAGCCCTTACGCGGACAGCCGATGGGGCTATGGC.

Regarding this clone: The sequenced fragment ends 3 residues before the CDR3 boundary, so the rest is inferred from the germline J gene. J is TRBJ2-2 and V is TRBV7-9; the D is unclear. This CDR3 spans 14 amino acids. From germline, CDR1 is SEHNR and CDR2 FQNEAQ (reference sequence). The CDR3 spells CASSSRQGGSPLFF. CDR3 bases read: TGTGCCAGCAGCTCAAGACAAGGTGGCTCACCG.

This clone was detected a few times. The read terminates 3 residues before the CDR3 end, so the remaining end is supplied by the germline J gene. The chain is built from TRBV25-1 and TRBJ2-1, with 7 nucleotides matching TRBD2. The J segment lost 7 bases and the V segment lost 3 bases, leaving 12 bases of the junction unmatched. Looked up from germline, CDR1 is MGHDK and CDR2 is SYGVNS. The CDR3 loop spans 16 amino acids. The CDR3 sequence: CASSESGSGAFNEQFF. The CDR3 DNA, read in part, is TGTGCCAGCAGTGAGTCGGGGAGCGGGGCATTTAATGAG.

In its sample, this clone was seen many times. The read ends 3 residues early relative to the CDR3; the germline J gene fills the gap. The V and J genes are TRBV20-1 and TRBJ1-2; D is unresolved. The CDR3 totals 13 residues. Looked up from germline, CDR1 is DFQATT and CDR2 is SNEGSKA (reference sequence). V gave up 1 base and J gave up 4 bases, with 10 bases separating them. The CDR3 DNA, read in part, is TGCAGTGCTAGAGGCGACTGGCGCTATGGC. The encoded protein is CSARGDWRYG. The CDR3 as a whole reads CSARGDWRYGYTF.

The table lists this clone with many counts. The CDR3 end falls 3 residues outside the read, so it is completed with the germline J gene. J is TRBJ1-4 and V is TRBV7-6; 10 positions agree with TRBD1. V shed 4 bases, J shed 5 bases, and the junction held 10 bases outside the gene matches. The germline V gene has CDR1 SGHVS and CDR2 FNYEAQ. This CDR3 has 17 amino acids. CDR3 sequence reads: CASSSREPGQGNEKLFF. The CDR3 DNA, read in part, is TGTGCCAGCAGCTCCAGAGAACCGGGACAGGGGAATGAAAAA.

This clone came up many times. The sequence runs out 3 residues before the end of the CDR3; the remainder is reconstructed from the germline J gene. This chain uses TRBV20-1 with TRBJ1-4, with D perhaps TRBD1 (6 bases). Trimming took 5 bases from V and 6 from J, leaving 13 bases between them. The CDR3 sequence is 13 residues long. Germline CDR1 reads DFQATT; CDR2 reads SNEGSKA (reference sequence). The covered CDR3 bases are TGCAGTGCTGGGGGCCGCGGATATGAAAAA. It yields the protein CSAGGRGYEK. Given in full, the CDR3 is CSAGGRGYEKLFF.

Only a few counts were recorded for this clone. With the read ending 3 residues before the CDR3 end, the germline J gene is used to fill in that end. The chain is built from TRBV7-9 and TRBJ2-1; D gene uncertain. Germline assignment: CDR1 SEHNR and CDR2 FQNEAQ (reference sequence). Trimming shortened V by 2 bases and J by 0 bases, and 5 bases separated the two germline ends. This CDR3 has 14 amino acids. The sequenced CDR3 bases are TGTGCCAGCAGCTTAACGGGCTCCTACAATGAG. Translating gives CASSLTGSYNE. The full CDR3 reads CASSLTGSYNEQFF. Looking up the rest from reference TRBV7-9 and TRBJ2-1 gives the full variable domain: DTGVSQNPRHKITKRGQNVTFRCDPISEHNRLYWYRQTLGQGPEFLTYFQNEAQLEKSRLLSDRFSAERPKGSFSTLEIQRTEQGDSAMYLCASSLTGSYNEQFFGPGTRLTVL.

This clone was seen repeatedly, ten times or more. The CDR3 end falls 3 residues outside the read, so it is completed with the germline J gene. The J gene is TRBJ1-1, the V gene TRBV11-2; 8 positions match TRBD1. The CDR3 has 15 residues. The germline V gene has CDR1 SGHAT and CDR2 FQNNGV. The sequenced CDR3 bases are TGTGCCAGCAGCCTAACGGGACAGGCCTCCCGGGGA. Translation: CASSLTGQASRG. The CDR3 as a whole reads CASSLTGQASRGAFF.

In its sample, this clone was seen many times. The read is 3 residues too short to cover the CDR3 end, so that end is filled in from the germline J gene. The gene calls are TRBV7-2 and TRBJ2-3, with TRBD2 matching 9 bases. V lost 5 bases to trimming and J lost 1 base; unmatched junction nucleotides: 1. CDR1 is SGHTA, CDR2 FQGNSA, per germline. CDR3 size: 14 residues. The CDR3 sequence is CASSRTSGTDTQYF. Incomplete CDR3 DNA: TGTGCCAGCAGCCGGACTAGCGGCACAGATACG.

This clone was seen many times. The read finishes 3 residues shy of the CDR3 end, and the germline J gene is used to complete it. The rearrangement joins TRBV7-3 to TRBJ1-3, with 9 bases aligning to TRBD1. The CDR3 covers 14 residues. V was clipped by 5 bases and J by 8 bases; unmatched bases: 7. Germline CDR1 is SGHTA and CDR2 is FQGTGA. CDR3 region: CASSPGQGSDTIYF. Partial CDR3 DNA: TGTGCCAGCAGCCCCGGACAGGGGTCAGACACC.

Worth noting for this clone: The CDR3 end lies 3 residues beyond the end of the read and is filled in from the germline J gene. V usage is TRBV5-1 and J usage is TRBJ2-3, with D maybe TRBD2 (7 bases). Germline V gene lookup returns CDR1 SGHRS and CDR2 YFSETQ. V gave up 3 bases and J gave up 2 bases, with 13 bases separating them. The length of the CDR3 is 15 residues. The CDR3 sequence: CASSWGGADTDTQYF. The CDR3 bases that were read are TGCGCCAGCAGCTGGGGGGGGGCCGACACAGATACG. Using reference TRBV5-1 and TRBJ2-3 for the parts outside the CDR3, the full variable domain is KAGVTQTPRYLIKTRGQQVTLSCSPISGHRSVSWYQQTPGQGLQFLFEYFSETQRNKGNFPGRFSGRQFSNSRSEMNVSTLELGDSALYLCASSWGGADTDTQYFGPGTRLTVL.

A few counts support this clone. CDR3 bases read: TGTGCCAGCAGCCCTACCCGAAGCGGAGGGGATACG. It specifies CASSPTRSGGDT. The whole CDR3 protein is CASSPTRSGGDTQYF. This chain connects TRBV7-9 to TRBJ2-3, with D tentatively TRBD2 (6 bases). The read stops 3 residues short of the end of the CDR3; the missing end is completed from the germline J gene. CDR1 and CDR2 (germline): SEHNR, FQNEAQ (reference sequence). Trimming took off 5 bases at V and 6 bases at J, with 18 bases between the two ends. CDR3 length: 15 residues.

This clone occurred many times. The read finishes 3 residues shy of the CDR3 end, and the germline J gene is used to complete it. The chain has TRBV30 and TRBJ2-3; 7 bases line up with TRBD2. Germline lookup yields CDR1 GTSNPN and CDR2 SVGIG (reference sequence). This CDR3 region has 15 residues. J gave up 4 bases and V 1 base, and 8 bases lay outside the gene matches. Incomplete CDR3 DNA: TGTGCCTGGAGTGGGGGGGGAGAGGGCTCAGATACG. Its protein product is CAWSGGGEGSDT. The whole CDR3 protein reads CAWSGGGEGSDTQYF.

At least ten counts were recorded for this clone. The missing CDR3 end, 3 residues past where the read stops, is filled in from the germline J gene. V gene TRBV19 combines with J gene TRBJ1-1; no definite D call. V was cut by 1 base and J by 0 bases, with 9 bases left in between. The germline gives CDR1 LNHDA, CDR2 SQIVND (reference sequence). The CDR3 loop spans 15 amino acids. Partial CDR3 DNA: TGTGCCAGTAGTATAGGTCGCGGAATGAACACTGAA. Protein sequence: CASSIGRGMNTE. The full CDR3 protein is CASSIGRGMNTEAFF.

This clone was detected a few times. From the germline J gene comes the end of the CDR3, since the read stops 3 residues before it. This sample also contains other DNA sequences that code for the same CDR3. V is TRBV19 and J is TRBJ1-3; the D is unclear. Trimming took 2 bases from V and 0 from J, leaving 11 bases between them. Germline CDR1 LNHDA, CDR2 SQIVND (reference sequence). The CDR3 totals 16 residues. CDR3 DNA (partial): TGTGCCAGTAGTATACCGGGGTCGTTCTCTGGAAACACC. Amino acids: CASSIPGSFSGNT. The complete CDR3 reads CASSIPGSFSGNTIYF.

There are many counts of this clone. The CDR3 end is not reached by the read, which stops 3 residues before it; the germline J gene fills it in. The V gene is TRBV6-1, the J gene TRBJ1-5; 9 bases are a match to TRBD1. The CDR3 is 15 residues long. Trimming removed 4 bases from V and 7 bases from J; junction bases left unmatched: 8. The germline CDR1 and CDR2 sequences are MNHNS and SASEGT. The CDR3: CASSAGTGQRQPQHF. Incomplete CDR3 DNA: TGTGCCAGCAGTGCCGGGACAGGGCAAAGGCAGCCC.

The table lists this clone with many counts. The read finishes 3 residues shy of the CDR3 end, and the germline J gene is used to complete it. The chain joins TRBV19 to TRBJ1-1; possibly TRBD1 for D (5 bases). V was pared by 3 bases and J by 0 bases, with 23 bases between. The CDR3 length is 19 residues. In germline, CDR1 is LNHDA, CDR2 SQIVND (reference sequence). The sequenced CDR3 bases are TGTGCCAGTAGTATCCCCAATACAGGATCCATTCTTATGAACACTGAA. Amino acid sequence: CASSIPNTGSILMNTE. The full-length CDR3 reads as CASSIPNTGSILMNTEAFF. The full variable domain, completed using reference TRBV19 and TRBJ1-1, is DGGITQSPKYLFRKEGQNVTLSCEQNLNHDAMYWYRQDPGQGLRLIYYSQIVNDFQKGDIAEGYSVSREKKESFPLTVTSAQKNPTAFYLCASSIPNTGSILMNTEAFFGQGTRLTVV.